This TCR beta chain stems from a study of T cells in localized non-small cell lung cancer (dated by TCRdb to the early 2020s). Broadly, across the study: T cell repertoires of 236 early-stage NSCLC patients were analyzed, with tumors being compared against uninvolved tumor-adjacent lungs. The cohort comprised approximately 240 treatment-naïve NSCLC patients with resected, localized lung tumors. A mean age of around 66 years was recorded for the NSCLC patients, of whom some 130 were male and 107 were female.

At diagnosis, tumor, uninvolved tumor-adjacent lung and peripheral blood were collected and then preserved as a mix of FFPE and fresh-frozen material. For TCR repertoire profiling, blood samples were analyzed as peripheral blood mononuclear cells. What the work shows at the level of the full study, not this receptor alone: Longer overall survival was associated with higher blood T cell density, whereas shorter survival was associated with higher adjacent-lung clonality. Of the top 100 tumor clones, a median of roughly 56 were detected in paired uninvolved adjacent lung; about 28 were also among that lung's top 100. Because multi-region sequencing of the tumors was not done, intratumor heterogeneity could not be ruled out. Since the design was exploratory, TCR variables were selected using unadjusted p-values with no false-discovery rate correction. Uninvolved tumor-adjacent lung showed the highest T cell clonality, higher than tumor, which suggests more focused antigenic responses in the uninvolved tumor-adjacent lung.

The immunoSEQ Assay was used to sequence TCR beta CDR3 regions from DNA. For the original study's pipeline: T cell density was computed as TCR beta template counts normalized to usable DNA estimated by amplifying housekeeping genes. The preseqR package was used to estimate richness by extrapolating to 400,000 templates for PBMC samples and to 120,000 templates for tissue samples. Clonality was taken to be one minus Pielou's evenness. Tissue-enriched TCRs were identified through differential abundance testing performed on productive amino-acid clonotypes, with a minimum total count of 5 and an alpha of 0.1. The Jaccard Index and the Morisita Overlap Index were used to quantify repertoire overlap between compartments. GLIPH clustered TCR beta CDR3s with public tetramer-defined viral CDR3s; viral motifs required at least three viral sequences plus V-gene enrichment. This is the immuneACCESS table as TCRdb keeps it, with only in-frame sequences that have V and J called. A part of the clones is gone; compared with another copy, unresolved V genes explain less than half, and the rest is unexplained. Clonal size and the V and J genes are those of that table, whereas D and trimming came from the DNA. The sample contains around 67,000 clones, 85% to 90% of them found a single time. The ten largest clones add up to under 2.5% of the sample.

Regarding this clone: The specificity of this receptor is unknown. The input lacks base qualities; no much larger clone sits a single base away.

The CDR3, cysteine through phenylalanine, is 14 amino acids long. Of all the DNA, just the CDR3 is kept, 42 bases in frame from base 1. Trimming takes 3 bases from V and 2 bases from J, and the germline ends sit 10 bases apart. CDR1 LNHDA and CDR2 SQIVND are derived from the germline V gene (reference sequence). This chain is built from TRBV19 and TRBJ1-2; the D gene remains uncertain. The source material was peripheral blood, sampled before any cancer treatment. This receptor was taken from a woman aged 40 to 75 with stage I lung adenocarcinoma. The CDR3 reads CASSISTGNYGYTF. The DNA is TGTGCCAGTAGTATTAGCACTGGGAACTATGGCTACACCTTC.